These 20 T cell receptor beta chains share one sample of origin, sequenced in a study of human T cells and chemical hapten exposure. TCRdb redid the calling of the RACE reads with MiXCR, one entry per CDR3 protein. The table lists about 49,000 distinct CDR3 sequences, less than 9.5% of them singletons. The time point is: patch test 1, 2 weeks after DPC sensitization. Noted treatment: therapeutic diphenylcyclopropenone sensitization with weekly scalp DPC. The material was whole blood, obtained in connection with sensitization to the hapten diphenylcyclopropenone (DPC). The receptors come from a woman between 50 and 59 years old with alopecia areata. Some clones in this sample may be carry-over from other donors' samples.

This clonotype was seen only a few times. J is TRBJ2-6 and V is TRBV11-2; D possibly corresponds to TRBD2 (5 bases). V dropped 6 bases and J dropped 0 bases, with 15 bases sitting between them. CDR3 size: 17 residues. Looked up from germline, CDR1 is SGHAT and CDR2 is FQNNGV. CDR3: CASRYHSGNSGANVLTF. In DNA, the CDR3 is TGTGCCAGCAGATACCACTCGGGGAACTCTGGGGCCAACGTCCTGACTTTC.

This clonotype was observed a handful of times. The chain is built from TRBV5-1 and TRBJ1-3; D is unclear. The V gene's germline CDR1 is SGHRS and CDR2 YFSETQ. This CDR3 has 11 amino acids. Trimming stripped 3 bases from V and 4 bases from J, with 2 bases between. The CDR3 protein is CASSSGNTIYF. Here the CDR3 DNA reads TGCGCCAGCAGCTCAGGAAACACCATATATTTT.

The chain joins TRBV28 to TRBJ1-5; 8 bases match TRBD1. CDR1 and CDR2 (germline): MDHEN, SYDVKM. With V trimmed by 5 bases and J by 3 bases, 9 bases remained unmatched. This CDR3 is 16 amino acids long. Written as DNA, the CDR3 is TGTGCCAGCAGTCGGCGAGGACAGGGAGACAATCAGCCCCAGCATTTT. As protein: CASSRRGQGDNQPQHF.

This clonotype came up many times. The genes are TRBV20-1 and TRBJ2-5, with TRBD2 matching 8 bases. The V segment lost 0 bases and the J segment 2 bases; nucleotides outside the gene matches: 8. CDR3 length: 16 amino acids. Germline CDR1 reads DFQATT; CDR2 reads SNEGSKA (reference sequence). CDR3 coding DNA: TGCAGTGCTAGAGATTCCGGGACTAGTTTTCAAGAGACCCAGTACTTC. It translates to CSARDSGTSFQETQYF.

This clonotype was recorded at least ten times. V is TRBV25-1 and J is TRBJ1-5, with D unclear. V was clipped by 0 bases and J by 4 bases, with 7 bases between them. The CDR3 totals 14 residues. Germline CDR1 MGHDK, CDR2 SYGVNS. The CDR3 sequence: CASSEYTANQPQHF. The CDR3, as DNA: TGTGCCAGCAGTGAATATACAGCTAATCAGCCCCAGCATTTT.

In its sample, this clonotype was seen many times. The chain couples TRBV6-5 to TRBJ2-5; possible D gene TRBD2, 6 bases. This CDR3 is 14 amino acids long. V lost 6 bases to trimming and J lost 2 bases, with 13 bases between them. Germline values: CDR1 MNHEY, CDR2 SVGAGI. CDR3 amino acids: CASRPAGTQETQYF. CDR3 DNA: TGTGCCAGCAGGCCCGCCGGGACTCAAGAGACCCAGTACTTC.

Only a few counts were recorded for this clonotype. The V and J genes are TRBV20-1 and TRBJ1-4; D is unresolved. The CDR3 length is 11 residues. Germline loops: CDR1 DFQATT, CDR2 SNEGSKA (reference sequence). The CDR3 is CMSEFGEKLFF. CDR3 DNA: TGCATGAGCGAATTCGGTGAAAAACTGTTTTTT.

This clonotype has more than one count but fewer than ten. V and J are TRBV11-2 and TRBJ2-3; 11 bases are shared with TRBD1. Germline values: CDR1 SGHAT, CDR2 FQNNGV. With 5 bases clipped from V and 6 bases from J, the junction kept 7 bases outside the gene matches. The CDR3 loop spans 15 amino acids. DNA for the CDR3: TGTGCCAGCAGCCCCAGGGGGACAGGGGGTGATACGCAGTATTTT. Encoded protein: CASSPRGTGGDTQYF.

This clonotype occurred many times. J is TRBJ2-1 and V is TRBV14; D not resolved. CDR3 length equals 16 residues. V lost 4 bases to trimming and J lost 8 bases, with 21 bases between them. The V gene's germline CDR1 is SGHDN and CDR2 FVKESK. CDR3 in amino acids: CASSPGSGVGRHEQFF. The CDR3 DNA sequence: TGTGCCAGCAGCCCGGGCTCGGGCGTCGGGCGGCATGAGCAGTTCTTC.

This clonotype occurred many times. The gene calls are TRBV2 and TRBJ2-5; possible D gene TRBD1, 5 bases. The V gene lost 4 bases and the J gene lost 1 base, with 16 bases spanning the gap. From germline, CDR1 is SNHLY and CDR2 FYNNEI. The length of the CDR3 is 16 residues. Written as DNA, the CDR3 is TGTGCCAGCAGTGTCCAGACTCCTGGGGCCCAAGAGACCCAGTACTTC. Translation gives CASSVQTPGAQETQYF.

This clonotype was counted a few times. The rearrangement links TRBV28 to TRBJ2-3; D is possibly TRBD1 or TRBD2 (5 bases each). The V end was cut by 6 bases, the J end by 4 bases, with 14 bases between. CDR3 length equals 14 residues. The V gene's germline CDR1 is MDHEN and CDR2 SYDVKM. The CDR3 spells CASRSPGRSDTQYF. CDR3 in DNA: TGTGCCAGCAGGAGTCCGGGACGTTCAGATACGCAGTATTTT.

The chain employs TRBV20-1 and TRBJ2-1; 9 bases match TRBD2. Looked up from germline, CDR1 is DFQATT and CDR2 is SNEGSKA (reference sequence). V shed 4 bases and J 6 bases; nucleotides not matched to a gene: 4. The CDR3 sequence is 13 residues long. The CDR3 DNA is TGCAGTGCTATTAGCGGGAGAGGCAATGAGCAGTTCTTC. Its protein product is CSAISGRGNEQFF.

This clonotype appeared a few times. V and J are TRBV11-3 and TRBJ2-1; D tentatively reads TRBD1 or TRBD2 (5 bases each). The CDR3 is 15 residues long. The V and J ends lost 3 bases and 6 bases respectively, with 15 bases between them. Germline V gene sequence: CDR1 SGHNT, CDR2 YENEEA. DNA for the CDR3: TGTGCCAGCAGCTTTGAGGGATCAGGGCCCAATGAGCAGTTCTTC. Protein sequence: CASSFEGSGPNEQFF.

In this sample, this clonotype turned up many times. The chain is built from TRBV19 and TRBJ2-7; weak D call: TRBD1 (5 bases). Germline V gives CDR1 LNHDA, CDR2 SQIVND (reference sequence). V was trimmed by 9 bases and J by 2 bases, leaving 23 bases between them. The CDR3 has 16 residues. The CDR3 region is CASPITAGQETYEQYF. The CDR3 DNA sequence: TGTGCCAGCCCCATAACGGCAGGACAAGAAACCTACGAGCAGTACTTC.

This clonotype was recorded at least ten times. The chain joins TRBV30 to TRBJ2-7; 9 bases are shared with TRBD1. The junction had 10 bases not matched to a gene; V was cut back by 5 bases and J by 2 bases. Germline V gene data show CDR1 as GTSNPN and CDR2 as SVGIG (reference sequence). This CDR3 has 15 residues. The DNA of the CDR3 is TGTGCCTGGTGTATCCGGGACAGGGTTCCCTACGAGCAGTACTTC. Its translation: CAWCIRDRVPYEQYF. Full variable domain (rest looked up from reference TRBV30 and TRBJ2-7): SQTIHQWPATLVQPVGSPLSLECTVEGTSNPNLYWYRQAAGRGLQLLFYSVGIGQISSEVPQNLSASRPQDRQFILSSKKLLLSDSGFYLCAWCIRDRVPYEQYFGPGTRLTVT.

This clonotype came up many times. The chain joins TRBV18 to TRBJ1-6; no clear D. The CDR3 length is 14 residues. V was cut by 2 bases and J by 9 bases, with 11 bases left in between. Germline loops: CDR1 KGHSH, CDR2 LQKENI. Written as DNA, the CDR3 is TGTGCCAGCTCACCATGGGAAGTCGGTTCACCCCTCCACTTT. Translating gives CASSPWEVGSPLHF.

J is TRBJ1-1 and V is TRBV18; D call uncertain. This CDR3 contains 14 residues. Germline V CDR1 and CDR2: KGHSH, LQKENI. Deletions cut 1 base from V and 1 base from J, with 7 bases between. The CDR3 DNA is TGTGCCAGCTCACCACAAGCAGGGAACACTGAAGCTTTCTTT. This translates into CASSPQAGNTEAFF.

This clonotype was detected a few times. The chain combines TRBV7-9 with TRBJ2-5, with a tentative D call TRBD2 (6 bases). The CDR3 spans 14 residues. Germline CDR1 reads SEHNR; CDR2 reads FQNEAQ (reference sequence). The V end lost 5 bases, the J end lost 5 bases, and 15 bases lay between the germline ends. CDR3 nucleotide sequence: TGTGCCAGCAGCCCGACTAGTTCGGCGGAGACCCAGTACTTC. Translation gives CASSPTSSAETQYF.

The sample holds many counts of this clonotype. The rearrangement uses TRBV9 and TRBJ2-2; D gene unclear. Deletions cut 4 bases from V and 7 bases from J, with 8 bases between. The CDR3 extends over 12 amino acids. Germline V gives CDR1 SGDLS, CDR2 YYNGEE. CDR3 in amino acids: CASSPPVGELFF. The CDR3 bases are TGTGCCAGCAGCCCGCCCGTCGGGGAGCTGTTTTTT.

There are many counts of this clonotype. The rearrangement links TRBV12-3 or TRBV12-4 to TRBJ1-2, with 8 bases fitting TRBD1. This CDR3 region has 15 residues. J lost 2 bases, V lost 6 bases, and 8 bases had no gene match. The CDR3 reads CASRGQGLQNYGYTF. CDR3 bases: TGTGCCAGCAGAGGACAGGGACTACAGAACTATGGCTACACCTTC.